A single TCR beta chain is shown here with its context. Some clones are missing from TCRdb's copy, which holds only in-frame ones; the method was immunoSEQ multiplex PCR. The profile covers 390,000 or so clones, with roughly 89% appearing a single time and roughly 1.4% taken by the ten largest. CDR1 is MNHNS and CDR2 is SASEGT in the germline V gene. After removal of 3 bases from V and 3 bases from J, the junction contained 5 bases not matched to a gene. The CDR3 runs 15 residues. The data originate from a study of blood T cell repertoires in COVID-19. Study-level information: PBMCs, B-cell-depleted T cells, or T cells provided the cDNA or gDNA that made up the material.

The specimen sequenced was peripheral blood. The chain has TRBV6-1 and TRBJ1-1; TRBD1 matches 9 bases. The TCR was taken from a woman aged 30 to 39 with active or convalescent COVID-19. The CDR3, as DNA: TGTGCCAGCAGTGAGCCCGGGACAGGGTACACTGAAGCTTTCTTT. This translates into CASSEPGTGYTEAFF.